The 9 T cell receptor beta chains below come from one sample, sequenced in a study of radiotherapy plus CTLA-4 blockade in lung cancer. Generated by immunoSEQ multiplex PCR, the TCRdb table keeps only in-frame clones and is missing some. The sample carries about 120,000 clones, approximately 84% recorded once. Sequenced material: peripheral blood, taken from a patient treated with radiotherapy plus ipilimumab. The origin of the receptors is a human donor with non-small cell lung cancer who had a partial response to radiotherapy plus ipilimumab.

The chain has TRBV6-5 and TRBJ1-2, with 9 bases identical to TRBD1. After removal of 7 bases from V and 1 base from J, the junction contained 4 bases not matched to a gene. The CDR3 runs 14 residues. The germline CDR1 and CDR2 sequences are MNHEY and SVGAGI. The CDR3 DNA is TGTGCCAGCATAAGGGACAGGGTTAACTATGGCTACACCTTC. Amino acids: CASIRDRVNYGYTF.

The rearrangement joins TRBV5-6 to TRBJ2-1, with 15 positions matching TRBD2. The ends lost 3 bases at V and 5 bases at J; junction bases unmatched: 12. The CDR3 has 19 residues. Germline CDR1 and CDR2: SGHDT and YYEEEE. CDR3 DNA sequence: TGTGCCAGCAGCTCGGGACTCGGACTAGCGGGAGGGCCGAACAATGAGCAGTTCTTC. Its translation: CASSSGLGLAGGPNNEQFF.

This clone was recorded a few times. The V call is TRBV6-5, the J call TRBJ1-1; 7 bases match TRBD1. Trimming cost V 5 bases and J 4 bases; bases outside gene matches: 4. From germline, CDR1 is MNHEY and CDR2 SVGAGI. The CDR3 is 13 amino acids. CDR3 protein: CASSGTGVTEAFF. The CDR3 DNA follows: TGTGCCAGCAGTGGAACAGGGGTCACTGAAGCTTTCTTT.

V usage is TRBV7-8 and J usage is TRBJ2-3; D might be TRBD1 (5 bases). This CDR3 spans 15 amino acids. The germline V and J ends were trimmed by 2 bases and 2 bases, with 11 bases remaining between them. Germline assignment: CDR1 SGHVS and CDR2 FQNEAQ. The CDR3 DNA follows: TGTGCCAGCAGCTTAAGGACAACCCCCACAGATACGCAGTATTTT. Encoded protein: CASSLRTTPTDTQYF.

The genes are TRBV28 and TRBJ1-2; 8 bases fit TRBD1. The ends lost 8 bases at V and 4 bases at J; junction bases unmatched: 9. The CDR3 totals 14 residues. CDR1 is MDHEN and CDR2 is SYDVKM in the germline V gene. As DNA, the CDR3 is TGTGCCAGCTTTGACAGGGGTTGGGTCTATGGCTACACCTTC. This encodes CASFDRGWVYGYTF.

As to this clone: In the same sample, other DNA sequences code for this CDR3. The chain links TRBV6-5 to TRBJ2-5, with TRBD1 identical over 7 bases. The end of the DNA is better explained by TRBJ2-7, so the J call may be wrong. Germline CDR1 MNHEY, CDR2 SVGAGI. The CDR3 extends over 12 amino acids. Here the CDR3 DNA reads TGTGCCAGCAGTTTACAGGGGTACGAGCAGTACTTC. Protein sequence: CASSLQGYEQYF.

In DNA, the CDR3 is TGTGCCAGCAGCTTAGGGGCGACAGGTGAGCAGTTCTTC. It codes for CASSLGATGEQFF. The V and J genes are TRBV7-2 and TRBJ2-1, with D perhaps matching TRBD1 (6 bases). V dropped 1 base and J dropped 9 bases, with 10 bases sitting between them. Looked up from germline, CDR1 is SGHTA and CDR2 is FQGNSA. The CDR3 length is 13 residues.

V and J are TRBV5-1 and TRBJ2-2; 10 positions agree with TRBD1. The CDR3 has 15 amino acids. CDR1 SGHRS and CDR2 YFSETQ come from the germline V gene. Trimming took 0 bases from V and 4 from J; bases not matched to a gene: 0. The CDR3 sequence is CASSLGTGGTGELFF. The CDR3 DNA is TGCGCCAGCAGCTTGGGGACAGGGGGCACCGGGGAGCTGTTTTTT.

This chain links TRBV10-3 with TRBJ1-1, with a possible D match to TRBD1 (6 bases). CDR1 and CDR2 (germline): ENHRY, SYGVKD. V was clipped by 3 bases and J by 3 bases, with 8 bases between them. This CDR3 spans 13 amino acids. This chain's CDR3 is CAISEAGDTEAFF. In DNA form, the CDR3 reads TGTGCCATCAGTGAAGCAGGGGACACTGAAGCTTTCTTT.